A selection of T cell receptor beta chains follows, all from one sample in a study of shared clonotypes between healthy human individuals. Using immunoSEQ multiplex PCR, the repertoire was profiled, and TCRdb retains in-frame clones only, with some absent. The sample yields some 740,000 clones, around 93% seen once. The sample taken for sequencing was naive CD8+ T cells sorted from blood. All receptors derive from a man younger than 40 in good health. The CDR3 runs from the conserved cysteine through the conserved F or W. A D gene is named only where the DNA matches it firmly. Expanded clones are given a class, and other clones once, few, many or no size at all.

-	-	TRBV28	TRBJ2-1	CASSFGLGVYNEQFF	TGTGCCAGCAGTTTCGGACTGGGGGTCTACAATGAGCAGTTCTTC
once	-	TRBV5-1	TRBJ2-7	CASSLYPSYEQYF	TGCGCCAGCAGCTTGTATCCTAGCTACGAGCAGTACTTC
-	-	TRBV2	TRBJ2-5	CASSDRLGGETQYF	TGTGCCAGCAGTGACCGACTGGGTGGGGAGACCCAGTACTTC
-	-	TRBV11-2	TRBJ2-3	CASTLGGGSTDTQYF	TGTGCCAGCACCCTGGGAGGTGGAAGCACAGATACGCAGTATTTT
-	-	TRBV13	TRBJ2-3	CASSLDGPPTDTQYF	TGTGCCAGCAGCTTAGATGGGCCACCCACAGATACGCAGTATTTT
-	-	TRBV14	TRBJ2-7	CASSQGTGKGVNEQYF	TGTGCCAGCAGCCAAGGCACCGGAAAGGGGGTCAACGAGCAGTACTTC
-	TRBD1	TRBV4-3	TRBJ2-2	CASSRPGQGSDTGELFF	TGCGCCAGCAGCCGCCCGGGACAGGGTTCGGACACCGGGGAGCTGTTTTTT
-	TRBD1	TRBV29-1	TRBJ2-3	CSVRTGGSDTQYF	TGCAGCGTCCGGACAGGGGGCTCAGATACGCAGTATTTT
-	-	TRBV21-1	TRBJ2-7	CASRAASGRDEQYF	TGTGCCAGCAGGGCGGCTAGCGGGAGAGACGAGCAGTACTTC
-	TRBD2	TRBV30	TRBJ2-1	CAWSRTSGRDEQFF	TGTGCCTGGAGCCGGACTAGCGGGAGGGATGAGCAGTTCTTC
-	TRBD1	TRBV28	TRBJ1-5	CASSWDRAGDQPQHF	TGTGCCAGCAGTTGGGACAGGGCCGGCGATCAGCCCCAGCATTTT
-	-	TRBV19	TRBJ2-5	CASSIVAEETQYF	TGTGCCAGTAGTATCGTAGCGGAAGAGACCCAGTACTTC
-	-	TRBV29-1	TRBJ2-3	CSARVTDTQYF	TGCAGCGCTAGGGTCACAGATACGCAGTATTTT
-	TRBD2	TRBV5-1	TRBJ2-1	CASSRGTSGMKENEQFF	TGCGCCAGCAGCCGCGGGACTAGCGGGATGAAAGAGAATGAGCAGTTCTTC
-	TRBD1	TRBV25-1	TRBJ1-1	CASSESRDREGLEAFF	TGTGCCAGCAGTGAAAGCCGGGACAGGGAAGGTCTTGAAGCTTTCTTT
-	TRBD1	TRBV4-3	TRBJ2-2	CASSLDFVDREQTGELFF	TGCGCCAGCAGCCTGGACTTCGTCGACAGGGAGCAGACCGGGGAGCTGTTTTTT
-	-	TRBV6-1	TRBJ2-2	CASRPYTGELFF	TGTGCCAGCAGACCCTACACCGGGGAGCTGTTTTTT
-	-	TRBV6-1	TRBJ2-1	CASSHRTEIYNEQFF	TGTGCCAGCAGTCATAGGACAGAGATCTACAATGAGCAGTTCTTC
-	-	TRBV23-1	TRBJ2-1	CATGGQPNEQFF	TGCGCCACCGGGGGACAGCCCAATGAGCAGTTCTTC
-	-	TRBV2	TRBJ2-7	CASSVLIYEQYF	TGTGCCAGCAGTGTCCTTATCTACGAGCAGTACTTC
once	-	TRBV28	TRBJ2-1	CASSLGSSRGNEQFF	TGTGCCAGCAGTTTAGGATCCTCTCGAGGCAATGAGCAGTTCTTC
-	-	TRBV4-1	TRBJ2-7	CASRMGQAPTYEQYF	TGCGCCAGCAGGATGGGCCAAGCACCTACCTACGAGCAGTACTTC
-	TRBD1	TRBV13	TRBJ1-2	CASSFGQGEGYTF	TGTGCCAGCAGCTTCGGACAGGGGGAGGGCTACACCTTC
-	-	TRBV29-1	TRBJ2-3	CSARDNTDTQYF	TGCAGCGCTAGGGACAACACAGATACGCAGTATTTT
-	TRBD1	TRBV10-1	TRBJ2-7	CASSLTRDSPYEQYF	TGCGCCAGCAGTTTGACTCGGGACAGCCCCTACGAGCAGTACTTC
-	-	TRBV7-3	TRBJ2-3	CASSQRYTQYF	TGTGCCAGCAGCCAAAGATATACGCAGTATTTT
-	-	TRBV21-1	TRBJ1-5	CASSKRGDQPQHF	TGTGCCAGCAGCAAGCGAGGGGATCAGCCCCAGCATTTT
-	TRBD1	TRBV7-9	TRBJ2-5	CASSLPSTGTYQETQYF	TGTGCCAGCAGCTTGCCCTCGACAGGGACGTACCAAGAGACCCAGTACTTC
-	TRBD2	TRBV28	TRBJ2-1	CASYTSGQYNEQFF	TGTGCCAGCTATACTAGCGGACAGTACAATGAGCAGTTCTTC
many	-	TRBV19	TRBJ2-1	CASSIWDSPYNEQFF	TGTGCCAGTAGTATATGGGACTCGCCGTACAATGAGCAGTTCTTC
-	TRBD1	TRBV14	TRBJ1-1	CASSQETGAPEAFF	TGTGCCAGCAGCCAAGAGACAGGGGCCCCTGAAGCTTTCTTT
-	-	TRBV25-1	TRBJ2-5	CASTHGDETQYF	TGTGCCAGCACTCACGGGGATGAGACCCAGTACTTC
-	-	TRBV9	TRBJ2-3	CASSVVAGALTDTQYF	TGTGCCAGCAGCGTAGTGGCAGGGGCTCTAACAGATACGCAGTATTTT
-	TRBD2	TRBV11-2	TRBJ2-5	CASIGTSGQETQYF	TGTGCCAGCATAGGGACTAGCGGACAAGAGACCCAGTACTTC
-	-	TRBV18	TRBJ2-7	CASSPSAGTDYEQYF	TGTGCCAGCTCACCAAGTGCGGGGACTGACTACGAGCAGTACTTC
-	-	TRBV29-1	TRBJ1-2	CSVEGWTFGYTF	TGCAGCGTTGAAGGGTGGACATTTGGCTACACCTTC
-	-	TRBV5-1	TRBJ2-2	CATLTPLTGELFF	TGCGCCACCTTGACACCTCTCACCGGGGAGCTGTTTTTT
-	TRBD1	TRBV4-3	TRBJ2-1	CASSQAGQNYNEQFF	TGCGCCAGCAGCCAAGCGGGACAGAACTACAATGAGCAGTTCTTC
once	-	TRBV6-5	TRBJ2-7	CASSYSIGSGDEQYF	TGTGCCAGCAGTTACTCCATTGGGTCGGGGGACGAGCAGTACTTC
-	-	TRBV27	TRBJ1-1	CASSLGAGLNTEAFF	TGTGCCAGCAGCCTAGGGGCAGGCCTCAACACTGAAGCTTTCTTT
-	TRBD2	TRBV29-1	TRBJ2-1	CSVEFAGGLDEQFF	TGCAGCGTTGAATTTGCGGGAGGGCTGGATGAGCAGTTCTTC